Sequencing of this T cell receptor (beta chain) was carried out in a study of CD8 T cell repertoires and HIV-1 epitope variants. Study overall: Twenty-five autologous and known Gag and Nef epitope variant peptides each stimulated T cells separately. Control wells had CMV/EBV/flu peptides, negative Ebola AY9, or no peptide.

Germline V gene sequence: CDR1 SGHDT, CDR2 YYEEEE. The V end was cut by 4 bases, the J end by 1 base, with 8 bases between. The CDR3 extends over 14 amino acids. Only in-frame clones appear in the TCRdb table, and some are missing; sequencing was by immunoSEQ multiplex PCR. The repertoire holds more than 85,000 clones, with roughly 77% as singletons. The chain recombines TRBV5-6 with TRBJ2-2; D gene ambiguous. The sequenced material came from uncultured baseline CD8+ T cells from peripheral blood mononuclear cells (PBMCs). The sequence derives from a male donor with HIV. CDR3 protein: CASSPVGNTGELFF. The CDR3, as DNA: TGTGCCAGCAGCCCTGTAGGGAACACCGGGGAGCTGTTTTTT.